Below are 32 T cell receptor beta chains sequenced from a single sample in a study of OX40 agonist ivuxolimab in advanced cancers. Method: immunoSEQ multiplex PCR; TCRdb's copy keeps in-frame clones and lacks some. The data hold 98,000 or so clones, with 70% to 90% observed a single time. The sequenced sample was CD4+ or CD8+ T cells sorted from blood, obtained in a trial of the OX40 agonist ivuxolimab. These TCRs come from an adult with an advanced solid tumor such as melanoma, head and neck, liver or kidney cancer.

The V call is TRBV5-1, the J call TRBJ2-5; D possibly corresponds to TRBD1 (7 bases). This CDR3 has 16 residues. Germline V CDR1 and CDR2: SGHRS, YFSETQ. V was shortened by 2 bases and J by 1 base, with 15 bases between the two germline ends. As DNA, the CDR3 is TGCGCCAGCAGCTTAGGGCCGGGGGACAGCCAAGAGACCCAGTACTTC. The encoded protein is CASSLGPGDSQETQYF.

This chain connects TRBV6-1 to TRBJ1-2; D not certain. The V gene's germline CDR1 is MNHNS and CDR2 SASEGT. V lost 7 bases and J 4 bases, leaving 19 bases between the germline ends. This CDR3 comprises 15 residues. CDR3 DNA sequence: TGTGCCAGCACCACAAGTAGTGGAAGGACCTATGGCTACACCTTC. This translates into CASTTSSGRTYGYTF.

This clone has just one count. The chain has TRBV7-2 and TRBJ2-5, with TRBD2 matching 11 bases. The V gene end was trimmed by 11 bases and the J gene end by 6 bases; junction bases not matched to a gene: 8. This CDR3 has 13 residues. Germline-derived CDR1 and CDR2 are SGHTA and FQGNSA. This CDR3 reads CAVAASGRKTQYF. The CDR3, as DNA: TGTGCCGTGGCGGCTAGCGGGAGGAAGACCCAGTACTTC.

V and J are TRBV5-1 and TRBJ2-1; D uncertain. V was trimmed by 4 bases and J by 10 bases, leaving 27 bases between them. Germline assignment: CDR1 SGHRS and CDR2 YFSETQ. The CDR3 spans 17 residues. The CDR3 nucleotides read TGCGCCAGCAGCCTGACTCCGACTGCCCACATTGTTACGGAGCAGTTCTTC. Translated: CASSLTPTAHIVTEQFF.

This clone was counted once. The chain couples TRBV28 to TRBJ1-2; D is ambiguous. Germline V gene data show CDR1 as MDHEN and CDR2 as SYDVKM. The length of the CDR3 is 13 residues. V lost 3 bases, J lost 3 bases, and 8 bases lay in between. CDR3 nucleotides: TGTGCCAGCAGTTTCGCGCAGGACTATGGCTACACCTTC. Translation gives CASSFAQDYGYTF.

The chain couples TRBV6-1 to TRBJ2-1; D unresolved. The CDR3 has 11 amino acids. V dropped 6 bases and J dropped 7 bases, with 7 bases sitting between them. Germline V CDR1 and CDR2: MNHNS, SASEGT. The CDR3 region is CASRVRNEQFF. Written as DNA, the CDR3 is TGTGCCAGCAGGGTTCGAAATGAGCAGTTCTTC.

J is TRBJ1-4 and V is TRBV29-1, with D uncertain. Germline CDR1 SQVTM, CDR2 ANQGSEA. V gave up 7 bases and J gave up 0 bases, with 9 bases separating them. CDR3 length: 13 residues. The CDR3 bases are TGCAGCGCGGCATCCTCAACTAATGAAAAACTGTTTTTT. It codes for CSAASSTNEKLFF. Combining the CDR3 with reference TRBV29-1 and TRBJ1-4 gives the whole variable domain SAVISQKPSRDICQRGTSLTIQCQVDSQVTMMFWYRQQPGQSLTLIATANQGSEATYESGFVIDKFPISRPNLTFSTLTVSNMSPEDSSIYLCSAASSTNEKLFFGSGTQLSVL.

The chain has TRBV18 and TRBJ2-5; D unresolved. The germline CDR1 and CDR2 sequences are KGHSH and LQKENI. The CDR3 is made up of 12 amino acids. V was pared by 3 bases and J by 1 base, with 3 bases between. The DNA for the CDR3 is TGTGCCAGCTCACCGGTCCAAGAGACCCAGTACTTC. Protein product: CASSPVQETQYF. The full variable domain, in which reference TRBV18 and TRBJ2-5 provide the parts outside the CDR3, is NAGVMQNPRHLVRRRGQEARLRCSPMKGHSHVYWYRQLPEEGLKFMVYLQKENIIDESGMPKERFSAEFPKEGPSILRIQQVVRGDSAAYFCASSPVQETQYFGPGTRLLVL.

V gene TRBV7-9 combines with J gene TRBJ1-1; D not resolved. The CDR3 has 14 amino acids. Trimming cost V 6 bases and J 3 bases, with 14 bases left between them. Germline loops: CDR1 SEHNR, CDR2 FQNEAQ (reference sequence). The CDR3 sequence: CASSSSAEDTEAFF. CDR3 coding DNA: TGTGCCAGCAGTTCGTCAGCGGAGGACACTGAAGCTTTCTTT.

The chain combines TRBV5-1 with TRBJ1-1; 7 bases line up with TRBD1. The V gene's germline CDR1 is SGHRS and CDR2 YFSETQ. V dropped 3 bases and J dropped 5; count of bases not matched to a gene: 4. The CDR3 loop spans 13 amino acids. The CDR3 bases are TGCGCCAGCAGCTCAGGGGGGCGGACTGAAGCTTTCTTT. This gives the protein CASSSGGRTEAFF.

The CDR3 spells CASSPVGGGSRDYEQYF. The CDR3 nucleotides are TGTGCCAGCAGCCCCGTAGGGGGGGGAAGTCGGGACTACGAGCAGTACTTC. This sequence joins TRBV11-2 and TRBJ2-7, with a possible D match to TRBD2 (7 bases). V was pared by 5 bases and J by 3 bases, with 23 bases between. The CDR3 covers 17 residues. CDR1 SGHAT and CDR2 FQNNGV come from the germline V gene.

The V call is TRBV29-1, the J call TRBJ2-1, with TRBD2 as a possible D gene (5 bases). The V gene's germline CDR1 is SQVTM and CDR2 ANQGSEA. The CDR3 is 12 amino acids. With 5 bases removed from V and 4 bases from J, the gap between germline ends came to 9 bases. This CDR3 reads CSVKRTYNEQFF. As DNA, the CDR3 is TGCAGCGTTAAGAGGACTTACAATGAGCAGTTCTTC.

This chain links TRBV6-1 with TRBJ1-3; D remains ambiguous. Germline values: CDR1 MNHNS, CDR2 SASEGT. V lost 0 bases and J 0 bases, leaving 12 bases between the germline ends. The length of the CDR3 is 17 residues. CDR3 protein: CASSEALQLPSGNTIYF. For the CDR3, the DNA is TGTGCCAGCAGTGAAGCCCTACAGCTCCCCTCTGGAAACACCATATATTTT.

The chain has TRBV5-1 and TRBJ2-1; TRBD1 agrees at 7 bases. With V trimmed by 4 bases and J by 7 bases, 8 bases remained unmatched. The CDR3 covers 14 residues. Germline V lookup: CDR1 SGHRS, CDR2 YFSETQ. CDR3 bases: TGCGCCAGCAGCGCTGACAGGGAATGGAATGAGCAGTTCTTC. It yields the protein CASSADREWNEQFF.

This chain uses TRBV18 with TRBJ1-1, with D hard to call. Germline V CDR1 and CDR2: KGHSH, LQKENI. Trimming cost V 4 bases and J 1 base, with 4 bases left between them. The CDR3 consists of 12 residues. CDR3 in DNA: TGTGCCAGCTCACAGGGGAACACTGAAGCTTTCTTT. Encoded protein: CASSQGNTEAFF.

The rearrangement links TRBV7-3 to TRBJ1-1; D is possibly TRBD1 (6 bases). The V end was cut by 2 bases, the J end by 4 bases, with 11 bases between. Germline lookup yields CDR1 SGHTA and CDR2 FQGTGA. The CDR3 extends over 14 amino acids. The CDR3 is CASSLSGESTEAFF. In nucleotides, the CDR3 is TGTGCCAGCAGCTTATCAGGGGAGAGCACTGAAGCTTTCTTT.

The V gene is TRBV30, the J gene TRBJ2-5; TRBD2 matches at 7 bases. The V and J ends lost 5 bases and 5 bases, in that order; junction bases with no gene match: 5. The length of the CDR3 is 12 residues. Germline V CDR1 and CDR2: GTSNPN, SVGIG (reference sequence). This chain's CDR3 is CAWGGGQETQYF. In DNA, the CDR3 is TGTGCCTGGGGGGGAGGGCAGGAGACCCAGTACTTC.

The chain has TRBV5-1 and TRBJ2-6; D remains ambiguous. V gave up 1 base and J gave up 0 bases, with 5 bases separating them. The CDR3 has 15 amino acids. From germline, CDR1 is SGHRS and CDR2 YFSETQ. The CDR3 nucleotides read TGCGCCAGCAGCTTGACGACCTCTGGGGCCAACGTCCTGACTTTC. This sequence encodes CASSLTTSGANVLTF.

The chain carries TRBV5-1 and TRBJ1-5; D uncertain. The CDR3 spans 15 residues. The germline V and J ends were trimmed by 0 bases and 10 bases, with 17 bases remaining between them. Germline CDR1 and CDR2: SGHRS and YFSETQ. The CDR3 DNA is TGCGCCAGCAGCTTGGGGGTGGACCGCGGCAGCCCCCAGCATTTT. Amino acids: CASSLGVDRGSPQHF. Drawing the rest from reference TRBV5-1 and TRBJ1-5, the complete variable domain is KAGVTQTPRYLIKTRGQQVTLSCSPISGHRSVSWYQQTPGQGLQFLFEYFSETQRNKGNFPGRFSGRQFSNSRSEMNVSTLELGDSALYLCASSLGVDRGSPQHFGDGTRLSIL.

The CDR3 here is CASSLEGRRDYTF. CDR3 bases: TGTGCCAGCAGCTTAGAAGGAAGAAGAGACTACACCTTC. J is TRBJ1-2 and V is TRBV11-3; D call uncertain. This CDR3 is built from 13 residues. Germline CDR1 reads SGHNT; CDR2 reads YENEEA. The V end lost 0 bases, the J end lost 10 bases, and 12 bases lay between the germline ends.

This chain uses TRBV6-5 with TRBJ2-7, with D possibly being TRBD1 (5 bases). The germline V gene encodes CDR1 MNHEY and CDR2 SVGAGI. The V end lost 2 bases, the J end lost 3 bases, and 14 bases lay between the germline ends. This CDR3 has 15 amino acids. The CDR3 loop reads CASSYPRAGFYEQYF. The DNA of the CDR3 is TGTGCCAGCAGTTACCCCAGGGCTGGTTTCTACGAGCAGTACTTC.

This rearrangement joins TRBV27 to TRBJ2-3; TRBD2 matches 8 bases. The germline V gene encodes CDR1 MNHEY and CDR2 SMNVEV (reference sequence). V lost 4 bases to trimming and J lost 4 bases; unmatched junction nucleotides: 1. This CDR3 spans 13 amino acids. The CDR3 DNA reads TGTGCCAGCAGTTGGCGGGGGGCAGATACGCAGTATTTT. This codes for CASSWRGADTQYF.

The gene calls are TRBV29-1 and TRBJ2-3, with 16 bases lining up with TRBD2. Germline V gene sequence: CDR1 SQVTM, CDR2 ANQGSEA. V lost 3 bases to trimming and J lost 5 bases; unmatched junction nucleotides: 5. There are 16 residues in the CDR3. DNA for the CDR3: TGCAGCGTTGAGGGGACTAGCGGGAGGGCAAGAGATACGCAGTATTTT. Residues: CSVEGTSGRARDTQYF.

This clone was detected a few times. The chain has TRBV30 and TRBJ1-2; 12 nucleotides line up with TRBD1. This CDR3 is built from 13 residues. Germline lookup yields CDR1 GTSNPN and CDR2 SVGIG (reference sequence). With V trimmed by 5 bases and J by 6 bases, 4 bases remained unmatched. CDR3 DNA: TGTGCCTGGGGGACAGGGGGCAGGAATGGCTACACCTTC. It encodes CAWGTGGRNGYTF.

The chain carries TRBV7-9 and TRBJ1-1, with D hard to call. V lost 6 bases and J 3 bases, leaving 11 bases between the germline ends. The germline V gene has CDR1 SEHNR and CDR2 FQNEAQ (reference sequence). This CDR3 region has 13 residues. CDR3 in amino acids: CASSDGEYTEAFF. The CDR3 bases are TGTGCCAGCAGTGACGGGGAATACACTGAAGCTTTCTTT.

CDR3 sequence (DNA): TGTGCCAGCAGTTTCTTTCCCGGCTACACTGAAGCTTTCTTT. It encodes CASSFFPGYTEAFF. The rearrangement joins TRBV6-6 to TRBJ1-1, with D uncertain. The V gene lost 4 bases and the J gene lost 3 bases, with 12 bases spanning the gap. The CDR3 is 14 amino acids. Germline values: CDR1 MNHNY, CDR2 SVGAGI (reference sequence).

This chain uses TRBV19 with TRBJ1-1, with D tentatively TRBD1 (6 bases). Trimming took off 3 bases at V and 4 bases at J, with 15 bases between the two ends. From germline, CDR1 is LNHDA and CDR2 SQIVND (reference sequence). The CDR3 consists of 15 residues. Written as DNA, the CDR3 is TGTGCCAGTAGTATGGGTAACAGGGCGGTCACTGAAGCTTTCTTT. Translation gives CASSMGNRAVTEAFF.

This chain links TRBV5-4 with TRBJ2-6; 10 nucleotides agree with TRBD1. Trimming took 3 bases from V and 1 from J; bases not matched to a gene: 7. The germline V gene has CDR1 SGHNT and CDR2 YYREEE (reference sequence). The length of the CDR3 is 18 residues. The CDR3 DNA is TGTGCCAGCAGCTGGAGACAGGGGGCCCCGTCTGGGGCCAACGTCCTGACTTTC. This translates into CASSWRQGAPSGANVLTF. Combining the CDR3 with reference TRBV5-4 and TRBJ2-6 gives the whole variable domain ETGVTQSPTHLIKTRGQQVTLRCSSQSGHNTVSWYQQALGQGPQFIFQYYREEENGRGNFPPRFSGLQFPNYSSELNVNALELDDSALYLCASSWRQGAPSGANVLTFGAGSRLTVL.

This clone was observed once. This sequence joins TRBV6-5 and TRBJ2-2; TRBD2 matches at 7 bases. J lost 7 bases, V lost 10 bases, and 9 bases had no gene match. Germline CDR1 reads MNHEY; CDR2 reads SVGAGI. The CDR3 sequence is 13 residues long. The CDR3 DNA sequence: TGTGCCAACCCCCTCCGGGGGGACGGGGAGCTGTTTTTT. As protein: CANPLRGDGELFF.

This chain connects TRBV18 to TRBJ2-5; D is perhaps TRBD1 (5 bases). CDR1 and CDR2 from the germline V gene are KGHSH and LQKENI. Trimming shortened V by 5 bases and J by 1 base, and 11 bases separated the two germline ends. The CDR3 length is 14 residues. The CDR3 is CASSDSFVQETQYF. The CDR3 nucleotides are TGTGCCAGCTCAGACAGTTTCGTCCAAGAGACCCAGTACTTC.

This sequence joins TRBV30 and TRBJ2-1; D is unclear. This CDR3 region has 14 residues. Looked up from germline, CDR1 is GTSNPN and CDR2 is SVGIG (reference sequence). Deletions cut 2 bases from V and 2 bases from J, with 10 bases between. The DNA of the CDR3 is TGTGCCTGGAGTTTTAGCCTAGCCTACAATGAGCAGTTCTTC. It is translated as CAWSFSLAYNEQFF.

CDR3 coding DNA: TGCAGCGTTGGCGGCTACAATGAGCAGTTCTTC. Encoded protein: CSVGGYNEQFF. The chain couples TRBV29-1 to TRBJ2-1; D is ambiguous. The CDR3 runs to 11 residues. Germline-derived CDR1 and CDR2 are SQVTM and ANQGSEA. V lost 4 bases and J 3 bases, leaving 4 bases between the germline ends.